Listed below are T cell receptor beta chains from one sample, sequenced in a study of T cells in localized non-small cell lung cancer. Profiling relied on immunoSEQ multiplex PCR, and the TCRdb table lists in-frame clones only, not all of them. Of under 2,000 clones in the sample, around 20% were seen once. This specimen consisted of normal lung tissue next to the tumor, obtained before any cancer treatment. These receptors came from an older male donor with stage I lung adenocarcinoma. Both conserved end residues are trimmed from each CDR3. A D gene is named only where the DNA matches it firmly.

D gene,V gene,CDR3 length,CDR3 protein
TRBD2,TRBV15,14,ATSRDYGTSLRELF
.,TRBV28,10,ASTKNNQPQH
.,TRBV19,9,ASMQAYTIY
.,TRBV6-8,11,ASSYGPLNEQY
.,TRBV7-2,11,ASSQVVGDGYT
.,TRBV19,11,ASSMNSDNEQF
TRBD1,TRBV9,15,ASTKGTGPPNTGELF
TRBD2,TRBV9,11,ASASGGVYEQY
.,TRBV7-1,14,ASSLNGDSLNEKLF
.,TRBV14,11,ASSQVNRPGYT
.,TRBV19,17,ASSIGTVGISSGANVLT
.,TRBV9,12,ASSVGTPGTEAF
.,TRBV14,12,ASSQVGRGNEQF
.,TRBV11-3,14,ASSQETGALTGELF
.,TRBV23-1,11,ASSLARNTEAF
TRBD2,TRBV6-8,15,ASSYSGSGSSYNEQF
.,TRBV5-1,12,ASSLGGGITEAF
.,TRBV19,12,ASSSRTANTEAF
.,TRBV6-8,10,ASNWYTGELF
.,TRBV6-8,11,ASAAYLGPEAF
.,TRBV11-3,12,ASSLEQVTDTQY
.,TRBV11-3,13,ASSSGGPSTDTQY
.,TRBV19,11,ASSMDWNTEAF
.,TRBV11-3,12,ASSPQPGANVLT
.,TRBV11-3,13,ASSHGQGTRREQY
.,TRBV19,13,ASNAKSGLRSEAF
TRBD1,TRBV6-8,11,AMGDRENSPLH
.,TRBV9,11,ASSETVQETQY
.,TRBV19,15,ASTGGAHGVVNTEAF
.,TRBV10-1,10,AGGGTNEKLF
TRBD1,TRBV19,12,ASSDRGRIYEQY
.,TRBV6-8,12,ASTPREGSYGYT